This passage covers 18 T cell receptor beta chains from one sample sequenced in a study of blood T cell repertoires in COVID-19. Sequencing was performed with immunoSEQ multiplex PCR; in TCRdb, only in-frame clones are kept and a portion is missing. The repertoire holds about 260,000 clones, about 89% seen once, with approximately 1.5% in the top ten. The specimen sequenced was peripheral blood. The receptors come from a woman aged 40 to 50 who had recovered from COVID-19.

The CDR3 bases are TGTGCCAGCAGCCACCTTGGGGCTGGCTATGGCTACACCTTC. This codes for CASSHLGAGYGYTF. This chain connects TRBV5-4 to TRBJ1-2, with D maybe TRBD1 (5 bases). This CDR3 spans 14 amino acids. Germline assignment: CDR1 SGHNT and CDR2 YYREEE (reference sequence). V lost 4 bases and J 4 bases, leaving 14 bases between the germline ends. Complete variable domain (other parts from reference TRBV5-4 and TRBJ1-2): ETGVTQSPTHLIKTRGQQVTLRCSSQSGHNTVSWYQQALGQGPQFIFQYYREEENGRGNFPPRFSGLQFPNYSSELNVNALELDDSALYLCASSHLGAGYGYTFGSGTRLTVV.

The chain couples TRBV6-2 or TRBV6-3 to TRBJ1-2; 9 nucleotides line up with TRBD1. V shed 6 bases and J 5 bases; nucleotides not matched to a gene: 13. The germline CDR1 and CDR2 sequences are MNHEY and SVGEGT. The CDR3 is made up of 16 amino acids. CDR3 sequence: CASSEPGQGIGYGYTF. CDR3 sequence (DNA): TGTGCCAGCAGCGAACCTGGACAGGGGATTGGGTATGGCTACACCTTC.

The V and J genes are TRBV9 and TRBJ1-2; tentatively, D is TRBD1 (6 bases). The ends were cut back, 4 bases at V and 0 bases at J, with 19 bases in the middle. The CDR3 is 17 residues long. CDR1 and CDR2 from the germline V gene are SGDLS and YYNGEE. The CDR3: CASSPRPGHLANYGYTF. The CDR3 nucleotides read TGTGCCAGCAGCCCACGCCCGGGACATTTAGCTAACTATGGCTACACCTTC.

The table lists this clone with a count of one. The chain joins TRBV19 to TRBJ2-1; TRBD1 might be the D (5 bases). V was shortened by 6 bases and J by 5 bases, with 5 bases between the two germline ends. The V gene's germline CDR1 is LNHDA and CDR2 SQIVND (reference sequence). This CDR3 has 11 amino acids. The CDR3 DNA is TGTGCCAGTAGAGGGGACAATGAGCAGTTCTTC. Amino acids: CASRGDNEQFF.

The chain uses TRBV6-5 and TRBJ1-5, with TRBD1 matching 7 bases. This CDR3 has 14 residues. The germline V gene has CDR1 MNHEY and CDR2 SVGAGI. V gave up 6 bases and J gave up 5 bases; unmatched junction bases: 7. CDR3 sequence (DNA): TGTGCCAGCAGGAAAGACAGGGTGCATCAGCCCCAGCATTTT. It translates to CASRKDRVHQPQHF.

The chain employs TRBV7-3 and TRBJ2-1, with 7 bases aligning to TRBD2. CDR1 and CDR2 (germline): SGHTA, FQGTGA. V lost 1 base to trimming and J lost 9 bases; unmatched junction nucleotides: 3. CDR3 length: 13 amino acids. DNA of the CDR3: TGTGCCAGCAGCTTAATCCCGGGGGGTGAGCAGTTCTTC. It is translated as CASSLIPGGEQFF.

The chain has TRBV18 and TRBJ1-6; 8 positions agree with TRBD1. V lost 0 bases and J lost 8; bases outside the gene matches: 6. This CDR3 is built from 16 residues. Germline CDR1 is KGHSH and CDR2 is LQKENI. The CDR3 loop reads CASSPPETGEYSPLHF. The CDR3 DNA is TGTGCCAGCTCACCACCAGAGACAGGGGAATATTCACCCCTCCACTTT.

CDR3 in amino acids: CASSAGTGGSYNSPLHF. The CDR3 coding sequence is TGTGCCAGCAGCGCAGGGACAGGGGGCTCCTATAATTCACCCCTCCACTTT. V gene TRBV9 combines with J gene TRBJ1-6; 11 bases fit TRBD1. Per the germline V gene, CDR1 is SGDLS and CDR2 is YYNGEE. Trimming took 3 bases from V and 0 from J; bases not matched to a gene: 2. The CDR3 is 17 amino acids.

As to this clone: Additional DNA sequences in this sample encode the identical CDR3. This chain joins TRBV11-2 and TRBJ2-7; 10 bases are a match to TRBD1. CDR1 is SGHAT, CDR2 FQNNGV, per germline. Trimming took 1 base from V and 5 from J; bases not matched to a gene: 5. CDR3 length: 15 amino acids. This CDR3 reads CASSLVGTGVHEQYF. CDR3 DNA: TGTGCCAGCAGCTTAGTTGGGACAGGGGTCCACGAGCAGTACTTC.

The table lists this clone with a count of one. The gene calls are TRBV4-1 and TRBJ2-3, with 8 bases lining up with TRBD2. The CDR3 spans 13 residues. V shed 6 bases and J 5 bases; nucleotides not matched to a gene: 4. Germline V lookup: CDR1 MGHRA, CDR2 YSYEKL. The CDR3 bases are TGCGCCAGCAGACGGGGGGGCATAGATACGCAGTATTTT. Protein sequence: CASRRGGIDTQYF.

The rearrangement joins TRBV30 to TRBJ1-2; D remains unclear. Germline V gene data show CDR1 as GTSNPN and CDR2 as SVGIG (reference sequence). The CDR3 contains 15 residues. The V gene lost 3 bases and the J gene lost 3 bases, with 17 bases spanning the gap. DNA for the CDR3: TGTGCCTGGAGCCACTTTCGTGGGGAGCACTATGGCTACACCTTC. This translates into CAWSHFRGEHYGYTF.

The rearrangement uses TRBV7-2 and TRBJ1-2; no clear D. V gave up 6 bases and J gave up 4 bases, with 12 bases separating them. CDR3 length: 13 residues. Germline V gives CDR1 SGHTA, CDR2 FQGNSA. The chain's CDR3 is CASRPTGVYGYTF. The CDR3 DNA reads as TGTGCCAGCAGGCCCACGGGTGTCTATGGCTACACCTTC.

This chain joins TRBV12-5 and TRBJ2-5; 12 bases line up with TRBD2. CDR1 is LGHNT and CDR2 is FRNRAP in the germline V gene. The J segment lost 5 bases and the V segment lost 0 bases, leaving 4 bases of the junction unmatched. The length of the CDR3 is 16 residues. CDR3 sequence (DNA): TGTGCTAGTGGTTTGGTACTAGCGGGGGGCGGCGAGACCCAGTACTTC. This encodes CASGLVLAGGGETQYF.

The CDR3, as DNA: TGTGCCAGCAGTTATCCCACAGGGTATACTGAGCAGTTCTTC. Protein sequence: CASSYPTGYTEQFF. The chain employs TRBV6-6 and TRBJ2-1; a possible D gene is TRBD1 (6 bases). CDR1 MNHNY and CDR2 SVGAGI come from the germline V gene (reference sequence). The CDR3 has 14 residues. Trimming stripped 3 bases from V and 9 bases from J, with 15 bases between.

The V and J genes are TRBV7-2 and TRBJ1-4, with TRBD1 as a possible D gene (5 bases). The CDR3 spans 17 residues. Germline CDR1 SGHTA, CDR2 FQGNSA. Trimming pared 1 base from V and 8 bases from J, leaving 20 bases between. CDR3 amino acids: CASSLEVRVRSREKLFF. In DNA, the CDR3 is TGTGCCAGCAGCTTAGAGGTCAGGGTGAGGTCTAGGGAAAAACTGTTTTTT.

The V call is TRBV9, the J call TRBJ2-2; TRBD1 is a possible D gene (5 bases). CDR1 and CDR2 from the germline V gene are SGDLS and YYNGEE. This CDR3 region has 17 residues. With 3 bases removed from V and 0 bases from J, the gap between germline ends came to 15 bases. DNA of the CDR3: TGTGCCAGCAGCGCCTTTCGACAGTTAGCGAACACCGGGGAGCTGTTTTTT. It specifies CASSAFRQLANTGELFF.

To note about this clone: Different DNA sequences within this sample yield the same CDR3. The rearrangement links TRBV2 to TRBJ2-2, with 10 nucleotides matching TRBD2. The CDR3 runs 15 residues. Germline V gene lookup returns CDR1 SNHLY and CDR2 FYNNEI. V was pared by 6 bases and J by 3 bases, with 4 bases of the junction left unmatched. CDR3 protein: CASRASGGYTGELFF. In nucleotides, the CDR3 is TGTGCCAGCAGAGCTAGCGGGGGATACACCGGGGAGCTGTTTTTT.

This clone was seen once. The DNA for the CDR3 is TGCGCCAGCACGTCCGGGGAACTACAAGAGACCCAGTACTTC. The encoded protein is CASTSGELQETQYF. The V gene is TRBV5-1, the J gene TRBJ2-5, with D possibly being TRBD2 (5 bases). V was shortened by 6 bases and J by 2 bases, with 14 bases between the two germline ends. Germline V gives CDR1 SGHRS, CDR2 YFSETQ. The CDR3 spans 14 residues.